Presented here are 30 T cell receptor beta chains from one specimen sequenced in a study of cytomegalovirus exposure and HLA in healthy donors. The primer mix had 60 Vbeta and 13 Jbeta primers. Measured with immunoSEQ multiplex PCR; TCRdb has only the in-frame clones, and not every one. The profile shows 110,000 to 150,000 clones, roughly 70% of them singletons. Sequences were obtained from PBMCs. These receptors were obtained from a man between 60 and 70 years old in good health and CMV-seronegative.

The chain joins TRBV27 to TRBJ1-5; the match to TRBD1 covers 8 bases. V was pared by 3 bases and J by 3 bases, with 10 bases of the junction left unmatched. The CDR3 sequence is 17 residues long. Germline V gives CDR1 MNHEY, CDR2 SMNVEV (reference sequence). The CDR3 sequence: CASSFVKTGADNQPQHF. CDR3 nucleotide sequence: TGTGCCAGCAGTTTTGTAAAGACAGGGGCCGACAATCAGCCCCAGCATTTT.

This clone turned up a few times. DNA for the CDR3: TGCGCCAGCAGCCAAGTGTTGGACATTCTGTATGGCTACACCTTC. Translation gives CASSQVLDILYGYTF. The chain is built from TRBV4-1 and TRBJ1-2; TRBD1 might be the D (5 bases). The CDR3 contains 15 residues. CDR1 MGHRA and CDR2 YSYEKL come from the germline V gene. V was pared by 1 base and J by 5 bases, with 14 bases between.

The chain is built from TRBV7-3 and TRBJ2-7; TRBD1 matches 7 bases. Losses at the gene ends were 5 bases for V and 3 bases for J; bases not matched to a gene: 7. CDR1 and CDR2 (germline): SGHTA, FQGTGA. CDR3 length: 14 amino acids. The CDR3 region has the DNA TGTGCCAGCAGCCTCCGGACAGGCAACTACGAGCAGTACTTC. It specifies CASSLRTGNYEQYF.

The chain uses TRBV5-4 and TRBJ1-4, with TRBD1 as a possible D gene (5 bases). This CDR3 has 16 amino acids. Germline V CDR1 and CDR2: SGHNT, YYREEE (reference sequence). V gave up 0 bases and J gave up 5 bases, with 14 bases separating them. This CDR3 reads CASSLGTGTLNEKLFF. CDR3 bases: TGTGCCAGCAGCTTGGGGACCGGGACTCTAAATGAAAAACTGTTTTTT.

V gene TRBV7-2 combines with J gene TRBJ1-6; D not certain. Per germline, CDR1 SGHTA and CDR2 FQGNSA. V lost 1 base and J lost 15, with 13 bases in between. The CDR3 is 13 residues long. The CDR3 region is CASSLDGRGGLHF. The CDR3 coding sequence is TGTGCCAGCAGCTTAGACGGGAGAGGAGGCCTCCACTTT.

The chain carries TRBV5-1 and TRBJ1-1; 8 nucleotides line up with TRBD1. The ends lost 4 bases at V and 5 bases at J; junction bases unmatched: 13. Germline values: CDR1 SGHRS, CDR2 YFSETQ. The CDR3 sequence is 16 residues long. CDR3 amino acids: CASSLQPGQALTEAFF. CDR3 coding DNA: TGCGCCAGCAGCCTCCAACCGGGACAGGCATTGACTGAAGCTTTCTTT.

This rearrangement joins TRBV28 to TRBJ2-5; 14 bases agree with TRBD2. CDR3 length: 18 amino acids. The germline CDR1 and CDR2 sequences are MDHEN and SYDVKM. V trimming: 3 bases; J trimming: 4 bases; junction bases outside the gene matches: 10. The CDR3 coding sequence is TGTGCCAGCAGTTTCCTGGGACTAGCGGGAGAGGAAGGAGAGACCCAGTACTTC. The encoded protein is CASSFLGLAGEEGETQYF. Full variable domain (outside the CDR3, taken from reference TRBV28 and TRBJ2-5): DVKVTQSSRYLVKRTGEKVFLECVQDMDHENMFWYRQDPGLGLRLIYFSYDVKMKEKGDIPEGYSVSREKKERFSLILESASTNQTSMYLCASSFLGLAGEEGETQYFGPGTRLLVL.

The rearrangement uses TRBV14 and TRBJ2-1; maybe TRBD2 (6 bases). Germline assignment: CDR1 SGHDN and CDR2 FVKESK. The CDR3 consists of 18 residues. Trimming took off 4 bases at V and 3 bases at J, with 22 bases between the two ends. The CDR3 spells CASSRPSAEYPFYNEQFF. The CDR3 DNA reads TGTGCCAGCAGCCGCCCTAGCGCCGAATATCCTTTCTACAATGAGCAGTTCTTC.

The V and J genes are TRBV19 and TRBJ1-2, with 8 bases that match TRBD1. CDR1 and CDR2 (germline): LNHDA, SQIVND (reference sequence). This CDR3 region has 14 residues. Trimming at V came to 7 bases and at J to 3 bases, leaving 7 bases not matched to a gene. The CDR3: CASTPDREDYGYTF. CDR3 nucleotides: TGTGCCAGTACCCCGGACAGGGAGGACTATGGCTACACCTTC.

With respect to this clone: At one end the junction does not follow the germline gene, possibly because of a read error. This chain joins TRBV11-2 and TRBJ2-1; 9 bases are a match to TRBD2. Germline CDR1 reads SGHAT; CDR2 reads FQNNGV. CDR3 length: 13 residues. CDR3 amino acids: CASNLAGAAEQFF. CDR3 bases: TGTGCCAGCAACTTAGCGGGAGCCGCTGAGCAGTTCTTC. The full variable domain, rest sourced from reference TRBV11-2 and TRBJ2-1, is EAGVAQSPRYKIIEKRQSVAFWCNPISGHATLYWYQQILGQGPKLLIQFQNNGVVDDSQLPKDRFSAERLKGVDSTLKIQPAKLEDSAVYLCASNLAGAAEQFFGPGTRLTVL.

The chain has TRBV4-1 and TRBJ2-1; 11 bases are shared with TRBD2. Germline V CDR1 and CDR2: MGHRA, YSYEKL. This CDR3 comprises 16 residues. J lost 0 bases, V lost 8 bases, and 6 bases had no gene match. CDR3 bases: TGCGCCAGCGGCACTAGCGGGAGCGGCTCCTACAATGAGCAGTTCTTC. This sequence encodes CASGTSGSGSYNEQFF.

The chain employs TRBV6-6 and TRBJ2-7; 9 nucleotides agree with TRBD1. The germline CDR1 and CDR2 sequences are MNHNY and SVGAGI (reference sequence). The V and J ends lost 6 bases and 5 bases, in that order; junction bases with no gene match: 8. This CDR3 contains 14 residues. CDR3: CASRGDRGGHEQYF. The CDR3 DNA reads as TGTGCCAGCAGGGGTGACAGGGGGGGCCACGAGCAGTACTTC.

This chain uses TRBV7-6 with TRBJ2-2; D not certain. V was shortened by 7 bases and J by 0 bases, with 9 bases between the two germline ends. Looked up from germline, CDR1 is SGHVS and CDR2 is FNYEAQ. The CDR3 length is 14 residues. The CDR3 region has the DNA TGTGCCAGCAAGCTGACTCCGAACACCGGGGAGCTGTTTTTT. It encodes CASKLTPNTGELFF. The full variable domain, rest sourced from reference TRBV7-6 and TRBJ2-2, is GAGVSQSPRYKVTKRGQDVALRCDPISGHVSLYWYRQALGQGPEFLTYFNYEAQQDKSGLPNDRFSAERPEGSISTLTIQRTEQRDSAMYRCASKLTPNTGELFFGEGSRLTVL.

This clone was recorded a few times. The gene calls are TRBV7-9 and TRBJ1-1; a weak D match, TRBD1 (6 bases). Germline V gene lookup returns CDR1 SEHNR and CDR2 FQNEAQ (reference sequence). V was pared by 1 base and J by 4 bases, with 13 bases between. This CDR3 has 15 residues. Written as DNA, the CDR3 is TGTGCCAGCAGCTTAGATGTAGGGGGGGGCACTGAAGCTTTCTTT. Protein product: CASSLDVGGGTEAFF. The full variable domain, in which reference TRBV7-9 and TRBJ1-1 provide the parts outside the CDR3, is DTGVSQNPRHKITKRGQNVTFRCDPISEHNRLYWYRQTLGQGPEFLTYFQNEAQLEKSRLLSDRFSAERPKGSFSTLEIQRTEQGDSAMYLCASSLDVGGGTEAFFGQGTRLTVV.

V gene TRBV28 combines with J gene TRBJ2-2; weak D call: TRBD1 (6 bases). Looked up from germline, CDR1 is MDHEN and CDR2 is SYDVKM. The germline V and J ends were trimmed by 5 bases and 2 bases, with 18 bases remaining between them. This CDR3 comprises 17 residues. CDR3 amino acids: CASSRALPGHNTGELFF. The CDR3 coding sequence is TGTGCCAGCAGTAGGGCCCTACCGGGACATAACACCGGGGAGCTGTTTTTT.

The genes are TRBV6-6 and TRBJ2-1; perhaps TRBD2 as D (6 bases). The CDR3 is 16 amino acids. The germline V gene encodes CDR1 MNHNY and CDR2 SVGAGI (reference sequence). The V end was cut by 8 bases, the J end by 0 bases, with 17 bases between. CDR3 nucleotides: TGTGCCAGCTCGACCTGGGAGGTGAGCTCCTACAATGAGCAGTTCTTC. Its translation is CASSTWEVSSYNEQFF.

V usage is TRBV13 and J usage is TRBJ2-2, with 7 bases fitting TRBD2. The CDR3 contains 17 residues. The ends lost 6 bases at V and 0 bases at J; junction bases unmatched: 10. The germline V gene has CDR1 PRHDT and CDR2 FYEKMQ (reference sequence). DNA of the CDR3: TGTGCCAGCAGTTATATTCCGGGACTAACGAACACCGGGGAGCTGTTTTTT. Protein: CASSYIPGLTNTGELFF.

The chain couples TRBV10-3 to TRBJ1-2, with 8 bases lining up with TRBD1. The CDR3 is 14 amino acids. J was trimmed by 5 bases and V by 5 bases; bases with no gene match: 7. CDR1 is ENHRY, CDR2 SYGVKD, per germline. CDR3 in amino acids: CAISQQGARYGYTF. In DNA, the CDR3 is TGTGCCATCAGTCAGCAGGGGGCGCGGTATGGCTACACCTTC.

In nucleotides, the CDR3 is TGTGCCAGCACCCCTCAGGCCACAGATACGCAGTATTTT. Protein sequence: CASTPQATDTQYF. The chain uses TRBV7-2 and TRBJ2-3; D gene ambiguous. The germline V gene encodes CDR1 SGHTA and CDR2 FQGNSA. The CDR3 length is 13 residues. Trimming cost V 7 bases and J 2 bases, with 10 bases left between them.

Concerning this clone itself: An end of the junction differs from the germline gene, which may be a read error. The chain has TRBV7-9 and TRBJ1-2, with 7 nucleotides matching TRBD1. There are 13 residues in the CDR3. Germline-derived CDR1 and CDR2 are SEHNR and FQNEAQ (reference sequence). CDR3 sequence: CSSSLGGSYGYTF. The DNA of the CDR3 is TGTTCCAGCAGCTTAGGGGGCTCCTATGGCTACACCTTC.

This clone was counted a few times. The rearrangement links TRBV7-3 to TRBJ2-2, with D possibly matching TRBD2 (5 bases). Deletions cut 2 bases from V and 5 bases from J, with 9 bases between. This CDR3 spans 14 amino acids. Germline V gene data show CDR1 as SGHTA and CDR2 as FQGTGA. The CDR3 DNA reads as TGTGCCAGCAGCTTATTATCGGGGACCGGGGAGCTGTTTTTT. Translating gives CASSLLSGTGELFF. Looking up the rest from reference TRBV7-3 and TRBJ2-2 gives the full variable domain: GAGVSQTPSNKVTEKGKYVELRCDPISGHTALYWYRQSLGQGPEFLIYFQGTGAADDSGLPNDRFFAVRPEGSVSTLKIQRTERGDSAVYLCASSLLSGTGELFFGEGSRLTVL.

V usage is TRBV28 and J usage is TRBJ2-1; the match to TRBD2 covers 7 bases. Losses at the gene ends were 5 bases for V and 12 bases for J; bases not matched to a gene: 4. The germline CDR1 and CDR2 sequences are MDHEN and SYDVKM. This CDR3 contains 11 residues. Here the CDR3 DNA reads TGTGCCAGCAGTCTCGGGAGGCGGCAGTTCTTC. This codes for CASSLGRRQFF.

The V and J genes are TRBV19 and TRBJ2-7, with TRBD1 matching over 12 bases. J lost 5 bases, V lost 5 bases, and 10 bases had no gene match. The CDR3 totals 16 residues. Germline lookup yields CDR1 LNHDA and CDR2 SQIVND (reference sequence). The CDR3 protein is CASSLTPGQGADEQYF. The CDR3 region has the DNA TGTGCCAGTAGTCTTACTCCGGGACAGGGGGCGGACGAGCAGTACTTC.

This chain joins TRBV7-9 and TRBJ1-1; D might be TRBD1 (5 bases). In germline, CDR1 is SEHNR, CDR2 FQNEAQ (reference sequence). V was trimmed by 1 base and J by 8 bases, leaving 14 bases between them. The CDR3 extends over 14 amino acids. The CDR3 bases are TGTGCCAGCAGCTTAGGGAGGGGTGGATTGGAAGCTTTCTTT. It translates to CASSLGRGGLEAFF.

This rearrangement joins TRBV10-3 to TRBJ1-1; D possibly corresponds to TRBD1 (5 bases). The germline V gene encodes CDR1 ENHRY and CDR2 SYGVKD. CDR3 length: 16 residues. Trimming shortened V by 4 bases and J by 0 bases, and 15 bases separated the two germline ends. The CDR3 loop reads CAISAVRQSMNTEAFF. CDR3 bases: TGTGCCATCAGTGCTGTAAGACAGTCCATGAACACTGAAGCTTTCTTT.

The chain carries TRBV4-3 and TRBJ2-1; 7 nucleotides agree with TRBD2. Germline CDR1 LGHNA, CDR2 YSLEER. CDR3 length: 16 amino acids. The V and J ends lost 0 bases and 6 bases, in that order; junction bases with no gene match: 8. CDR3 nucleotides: TGCGCCAGCAGCCAAGAGGGGCGGGAGTGGTCCAATGAGCAGTTCTTC. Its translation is CASSQEGREWSNEQFF.

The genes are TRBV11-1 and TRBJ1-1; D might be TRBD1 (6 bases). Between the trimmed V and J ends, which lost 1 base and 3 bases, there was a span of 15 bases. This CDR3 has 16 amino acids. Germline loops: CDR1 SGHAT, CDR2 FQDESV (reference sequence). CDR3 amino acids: CASSLGRGTLDTEAFF. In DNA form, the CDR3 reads TGTGCCAGCAGCTTAGGCAGGGGCACCCTGGACACTGAAGCTTTCTTT.

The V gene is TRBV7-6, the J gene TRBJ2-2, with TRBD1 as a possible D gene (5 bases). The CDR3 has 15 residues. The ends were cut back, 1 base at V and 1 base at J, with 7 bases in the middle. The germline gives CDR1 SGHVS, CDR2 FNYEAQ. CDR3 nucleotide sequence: TGTGCCAGCAGCTTAGGGCAGGGGAACACCGGGGAGCTGTTTTTT. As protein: CASSLGQGNTGELFF.

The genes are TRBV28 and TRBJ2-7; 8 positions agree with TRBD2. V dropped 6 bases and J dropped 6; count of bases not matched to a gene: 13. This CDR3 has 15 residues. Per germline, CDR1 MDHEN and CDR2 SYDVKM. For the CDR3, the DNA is TGTGCCAGCAGCCGGACTAGCCCTACCCTACGCGAGCAGTACTTC. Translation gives CASSRTSPTLREQYF.

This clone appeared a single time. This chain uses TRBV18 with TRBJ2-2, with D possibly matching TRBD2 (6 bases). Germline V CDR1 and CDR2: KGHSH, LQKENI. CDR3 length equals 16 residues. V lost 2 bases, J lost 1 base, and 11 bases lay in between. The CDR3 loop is CASSPRGSGNTGELFF. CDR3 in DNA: TGTGCCAGCTCACCAAGGGGTAGCGGGAACACCGGGGAGCTGTTTTTT.